These 20 T cell receptor beta chains came from one sample sequenced in a study of cytomegalovirus exposure and HLA in healthy donors. Using immunoSEQ multiplex PCR, the repertoire was profiled, and TCRdb retains in-frame clones only, with some absent. The sample holds roughly 280,000 clones, 80% to 90% seen once. Sequencing was performed on PBMCs. The receptors originated from a woman in her late teens or twenties in good health and CMV-seronegative.

The rearrangement joins TRBV5-6 to TRBJ2-2; TRBD2 matches 13 bases. Germline V lookup: CDR1 SGHDT, CDR2 YYEEEE. The CDR3 is made up of 17 amino acids. V lost 5 bases and J lost 4; bases outside the gene matches: 8. The CDR3 coding sequence is TGTGCCAGCAGTCGGGGACTAGCGGGGTACTCCACCGGGGAGCTGTTTTTT. Amino acid sequence: CASSRGLAGYSTGELFF.

CDR3 sequence reads: CAWSALAGGRNEQFF. The CDR3 DNA is TGTGCCTGGAGCGCTCTAGCGGGGGGGCGCAATGAGCAGTTCTTC. The chain employs TRBV30 and TRBJ2-1; TRBD2 aligns across 12 bases. The CDR3 is made up of 15 amino acids. The J segment lost 6 bases and the V segment lost 3 bases, leaving 6 bases of the junction unmatched. CDR1 and CDR2 from the germline V gene are GTSNPN and SVGIG (reference sequence).

This clone was counted once. The genes are TRBV5-6 and TRBJ2-1; TRBD2 agrees at 9 bases. The length of the CDR3 is 16 residues. V shed 6 bases, J shed 0 bases, and the junction held 7 bases outside the gene matches. CDR1 is SGHDT and CDR2 is YYEEEE in the germline V gene. The CDR3 region is CASIPSGGSSYNEQFF. In DNA, the CDR3 is TGTGCCAGCATCCCCAGCGGGGGGAGCTCCTACAATGAGCAGTTCTTC.

J is TRBJ1-5 and V is TRBV2; 8 nucleotides align to TRBD1. Germline V gives CDR1 SNHLY, CDR2 FYNNEI. This CDR3 spans 15 amino acids. The junction had 7 bases not matched to a gene; V was cut back by 6 bases and J by 3 bases. DNA of the CDR3: TGTGCCAGCAGGGATCAGGGGGCTACCAATCAGCCCCAGCATTTT. Its translation is CASRDQGATNQPQHF. Full variable domain (remainder filled in from reference TRBV2 and TRBJ1-5): EPEVTQTPSHQVTQMGQEVILRCVPISNHLYFYWYRQILGQKVEFLVSFYNNEISEKSEIFDDQFSVERPDGSNFTLKIRSTKLEDSAMYFCASRDQGATNQPQHFGDGTRLSIL.

This chain joins TRBV25-1 and TRBJ2-3, with TRBD2 identical over 11 bases. Germline V gene lookup returns CDR1 MGHDK and CDR2 SYGVNS. The CDR3 loop spans 16 amino acids. With 3 bases clipped from V and 4 bases from J, the junction kept 6 bases outside the gene matches. CDR3 amino acids: CASSDGLAGLADTQYF. The CDR3 nucleotides are TGTGCCAGCAGTGATGGACTAGCGGGTTTGGCAGATACGCAGTATTTT.

This chain joins TRBV7-8 and TRBJ2-2; TRBD2 is a possible D gene (6 bases). Germline V lookup: CDR1 SGHVS, CDR2 FQNEAQ. V was shortened by 3 bases and J by 5 bases, with 7 bases between the two germline ends. CDR3 length equals 13 residues. CDR3 region: CASSFGGTGELFF. The CDR3 coding sequence is TGTGCCAGCAGCTTTGGAGGGACCGGGGAGCTGTTTTTT.

The chain couples TRBV6-1 to TRBJ2-3; 10 bases align to TRBD2. With 5 bases clipped from V and 2 bases from J, the junction kept 4 bases outside the gene matches. The germline CDR1 and CDR2 sequences are MNHNS and SASEGT. CDR3 size: 15 residues. CDR3 sequence (DNA): TGTGCCAGCAGTACACTAGCGGGGAACACAGATACGCAGTATTTT. Protein product: CASSTLAGNTDTQYF.

This chain links TRBV30 with TRBJ1-5, with D uncertain. This CDR3 contains 15 residues. Germline values: CDR1 GTSNPN, CDR2 SVGIG (reference sequence). With 2 bases removed from V and 6 bases from J, the gap between germline ends came to 17 bases. CDR3 in amino acids: CAWSPGLLTRQPQHF. For the CDR3, the DNA is TGTGCCTGGAGTCCTGGACTCCTAACCCGTCAGCCCCAGCATTTT.

The chain uses TRBV5-1 and TRBJ2-5; 9 bases fit TRBD1. The CDR3 is 15 amino acids. The V gene end was trimmed by 4 bases and the J gene end by 5 bases; junction bases not matched to a gene: 9. In germline, CDR1 is SGHRS, CDR2 YFSETQ. DNA of the CDR3: TGCGCCAGCAGCACCACCGGGACAGGGAGGGAGACCCAGTACTTC. Translated, it gives CASSTTGTGRETQYF.

V is TRBV5-1 and J is TRBJ2-5, with D maybe TRBD2 (5 bases). Germline CDR1 SGHRS, CDR2 YFSETQ. Trimming cost V 8 bases and J 4 bases, with 18 bases left between them. This CDR3 is 14 amino acids long. CDR3 DNA sequence: TGCGCCAGGTCGGGGAGCCTCCGGGGAGAGACCCAGTACTTC. It specifies CARSGSLRGETQYF. The whole variable domain, filled in from reference TRBV5-1 and TRBJ2-5, reads KAGVTQTPRYLIKTRGQQVTLSCSPISGHRSVSWYQQTPGQGLQFLFEYFSETQRNKGNFPGRFSGRQFSNSRSEMNVSTLELGDSALYLCARSGSLRGETQYFGPGTRLLVL.

This clone was seen just once. In nucleotides, the CDR3 is TGTGCCAGCAGTCCTAGCGGCAGGACCCGCACAGATACGCAGTATTTT. This codes for CASSPSGRTRTDTQYF. The genes are TRBV27 and TRBJ2-3; TRBD2 matches at 7 bases. Germline V lookup: CDR1 MNHEY, CDR2 SMNVEV (reference sequence). The CDR3 contains 16 residues. V shed 5 bases and J 1 base; nucleotides not matched to a gene: 9.

This chain's CDR3 is CASSAGSELTINTEAFF. CDR3 DNA sequence: TGTGCCAGCAGCGCCGGTTCGGAATTAACTATCAACACTGAAGCTTTCTTT. V gene TRBV9 combines with J gene TRBJ1-1; D ambiguous. In germline, CDR1 is SGDLS, CDR2 YYNGEE. CDR3 length: 17 residues. V lost 3 bases, J lost 2 bases, and 20 bases lay in between.

The rearrangement links TRBV11-3 to TRBJ2-5, with 9 nucleotides matching TRBD2. The CDR3 is 13 residues long. Germline trimming cut 5 bases from V and 5 bases from J; bases unmatched to any gene: 3. The germline V gene has CDR1 SGHNT and CDR2 YENEEA. CDR3 residues: CASSQGLAETQYF. The CDR3 DNA follows: TGTGCCAGCAGCCAAGGACTAGCGGAGACCCAGTACTTC.

The chain combines TRBV27 with TRBJ2-1; 7 positions match TRBD1. CDR3 length: 15 amino acids. Germline CDR1 and CDR2: MNHEY and SMNVEV (reference sequence). The V and J ends lost 4 bases and 7 bases, in that order; junction bases with no gene match: 10. CDR3 in amino acids: CASSSQWTGRNEQFF. As DNA, the CDR3 is TGTGCCAGCAGTTCGCAATGGACAGGTAGGAATGAGCAGTTCTTC.

This chain uses TRBV4-3 with TRBJ1-3, with 7 bases aligning to TRBD1. This CDR3 region has 17 residues. In germline, CDR1 is LGHNA, CDR2 YSLEER. V trimming: 0 bases; J trimming: 2 bases; junction bases outside the gene matches: 7. CDR3 nucleotides: TGCGCCAGCAGCCAAGATCTAGCGACAGGGCCTGGAAACACCATATATTTT. It translates to CASSQDLATGPGNTIYF.

The V gene is TRBV11-2, the J gene TRBJ1-2; a possible D gene is TRBD1 (6 bases). Germline values: CDR1 SGHAT, CDR2 FQNNGV. V lost 5 bases and J 4 bases, leaving 17 bases between the germline ends. This CDR3 comprises 15 residues. The CDR3 region has the DNA TGTGCCAGCAGCCCCGTGGGAGGGGGAAGCTATGGCTACACCTTC. Encoded protein: CASSPVGGGSYGYTF.

J is TRBJ2-5 and V is TRBV27; the D is unclear. The CDR3 totals 11 residues. The germline gives CDR1 MNHEY, CDR2 SMNVEV (reference sequence). V lost 8 bases and J lost 5, with 9 bases in between. The CDR3 here is CASGRRETQYF. The CDR3 nucleotides are TGTGCCAGCGGTAGGCGGGAGACCCAGTACTTC.

This rearrangement joins TRBV5-1 to TRBJ2-7, with 12 bases lining up with TRBD2. CDR1 and CDR2 from the germline V gene are SGHRS and YFSETQ. The V segment lost 1 base and the J segment 4 bases; nucleotides outside the gene matches: 3. The CDR3 contains 15 residues. The CDR3, as DNA: TGCGCCAGCAGCTTGAAGACTAGCGGGAGTTACGAGCAGTACTTC. Translating it yields CASSLKTSGSYEQYF.

The CDR3 region is CASSVDGSGELFF. CDR3 coding DNA: TGTGCCAGCAGCGTAGATGGCTCCGGGGAGCTGTTTTTT. The chain uses TRBV9 and TRBJ2-2; D remains unclear. Germline V gene data show CDR1 as SGDLS and CDR2 as YYNGEE. The CDR3 is 13 amino acids. V was pared by 0 bases and J by 6 bases, with 6 bases between.

The V gene is TRBV5-1, the J gene TRBJ1-1, with D unresolved. Per the germline V gene, CDR1 is SGHRS and CDR2 is YFSETQ. The CDR3 spans 16 residues. Trimming removed 2 bases from V and 0 bases from J, with 14 bases in between. CDR3 protein: CASSLRGMLMNTEAFF. The CDR3 DNA sequence: TGCGCCAGCAGCTTACGAGGTATGCTGATGAACACTGAAGCTTTCTTT.